Sequencing of this TCR beta chain was carried out in a study of beta chain features in type 1 diabetes. Study-level results: Type 1 diabetes patients had TCRB CDR3s that were shorter (moderately but significantly so) in all four CD4+ subsets.

Regarding this clone: Its target is not known.

CD4+ naive, central memory, regulatory and stem cell-like memory cells were sorted via CD45RO/CCR7/CD25/CD127/CD95/CD27. Populations isolated by sorting all had purity greater than 98%. Reverse transcribing all isolated RNA meant expressed TCRB transcripts were sequenced. Using immunoSEQ multiplex PCR, the repertoire was profiled, and TCRdb retains in-frame clones only, with some absent. The data show approximately 170,000 clones, 6% to 9% seen once. The CDR3 length is 14 residues. V lost 3 bases to trimming and J lost 4 bases, with 12 bases between them. Germline V lookup: CDR1 SGDLS, CDR2 YYNGEE. The TCR was taken from a man younger than 35 with type 1 diabetes. Sample: central memory CD4+ T cells from blood. This chain links TRBV9 with TRBJ2-3, with D tentatively TRBD1 (6 bases). The CDR3 loop is CASSALQGSDTQYF. CDR3 bases: TGTGCCAGCAGCGCGTTACAGGGTTCAGATACGCAGTATTTT.